Each of the 16 T cell receptor beta chains below was sequenced from the same sample in a study of cytotoxic CD8 clonotypes in ibrutinib-treated CLL. This table comes from immunoSEQ multiplex PCR, and its TCRdb copy is limited to in-frame clones, with some not included. Of about 140,000 clones in the sample, approximately 80% were seen once. Sample: PBMCs, taken after 12 months of ibrutinib treatment. The receptor set was obtained from a human donor with chronic lymphocytic leukemia.

In its sample, this clone was seen a few times. In DNA, the CDR3 is TGTGCCATCTCCCGGGGAGGGGTGAACACTGAAGCTTTCTTT. It translates to CAISRGGVNTEAFF. V and J are TRBV10-3 and TRBJ1-1; possibly TRBD1 for D (5 bases). The CDR3 runs 14 residues. Per the germline V gene, CDR1 is ENHRY and CDR2 is SYGVKD. The ends were cut back, 8 bases at V and 0 bases at J, with 13 bases in the middle.

The chain couples TRBV5-6 to TRBJ2-1, with D unclear. The germline CDR1 and CDR2 sequences are SGHDT and YYEEEE. V was clipped by 2 bases and J by 4 bases, with 1 base between them. The CDR3 length is 11 residues. CDR3 residues: CASSFYNEQFF. For the CDR3, the DNA is TGTGCCAGCAGCTTTTACAATGAGCAGTTCTTC.

This clone was recorded a few times. The rearrangement links TRBV9 to TRBJ1-2; 8 nucleotides match TRBD1. V trimming: 4 bases; J trimming: 7 bases; junction bases outside the gene matches: 12. This CDR3 is built from 15 residues. CDR1 and CDR2 from the germline V gene are SGDLS and YYNGEE. This CDR3 is CASSNRRGQGVGYTF. CDR3 DNA: TGTGCCAGCAGCAACCGGAGAGGACAGGGTGTTGGCTACACCTTC.

The CDR3 loop is CASTPTGTYEQYF. The DNA for the CDR3 is TGTGCCAGCACCCCGACAGGGACCTACGAGCAGTACTTC. V gene TRBV6-5 combines with J gene TRBJ2-7; 7 nucleotides agree with TRBD1. Germline CDR1 and CDR2: MNHEY and SVGAGI. The CDR3 is made up of 13 amino acids. The J segment lost 2 bases and the V segment lost 7 bases, leaving 5 bases of the junction unmatched.

The CDR3 reads CASSQGAFQETQYF. As DNA, the CDR3 is TGTGCCAGCAGCCAAGGTGCGTTCCAAGAGACCCAGTACTTC. The gene calls are TRBV4-2 and TRBJ2-5; D is unresolved. This CDR3 spans 14 amino acids. Germline V gene data show CDR1 as LGHNA and CDR2 as YNFKEQ. The V and J ends lost 1 base and 1 base respectively, with 7 bases between them.

This chain connects TRBV7-2 to TRBJ2-7, with TRBD2 as a possible D gene (7 bases). V lost 2 bases, J lost 4 bases, and 15 bases lay in between. CDR3 size: 15 residues. Germline assignment: CDR1 SGHTA and CDR2 FQGNSA. The CDR3 loop reads CASSLWGGLQYEQYF. The DNA for the CDR3 is TGTGCCAGCAGCTTATGGGGGGGGCTCCAATACGAGCAGTACTTC.

In this sample, this clone turned up once. The J gene is TRBJ1-1, the V gene TRBV5-1; D may be TRBD1 (6 bases). Germline V CDR1 and CDR2: SGHRS, YFSETQ. The CDR3 length is 16 residues. The V end lost 3 bases, the J end lost 2 bases, and 17 bases lay between the germline ends. CDR3 sequence (DNA): TGCGCCAGCAGCTCCGGACAGTGGGGGTTTAACACTGAAGCTTTCTTT. Its protein product is CASSSGQWGFNTEAFF.

This clone was observed a single time. The chain links TRBV7-9 to TRBJ2-7; no clear D. V was trimmed by 5 bases and J by 1 base, leaving 6 bases between them. The CDR3 covers 12 residues. The germline CDR1 and CDR2 sequences are SEHNR and FQNEAQ (reference sequence). Here the CDR3 DNA reads TGTGCCAGCAGCGCCGGGTCCTACGAGCAGTACTTC. The encoded protein is CASSAGSYEQYF.

This chain uses TRBV5-1 with TRBJ2-5, with TRBD1 matching 9 bases. Germline trimming cut 2 bases from V and 4 bases from J; bases unmatched to any gene: 6. Germline V gene data show CDR1 as SGHRS and CDR2 as YFSETQ. This CDR3 is 15 amino acids long. The CDR3 here is CASSFTGGVGETQYF. DNA for the CDR3: TGCGCCAGCAGCTTCACAGGGGGCGTGGGAGAGACCCAGTACTTC.

V and J are TRBV9 and TRBJ1-3; TRBD1 matches at 9 bases. CDR3 length: 14 residues. Germline V gene sequence: CDR1 SGDLS, CDR2 YYNGEE. Trimming took 7 bases from V and 3 from J; bases not matched to a gene: 5. The CDR3 sequence: CASGTGSDGNTIYF. The CDR3 nucleotides are TGTGCCAGCGGGACAGGGTCAGATGGAAACACCATATATTTT.

The chain combines TRBV6-5 with TRBJ2-7; D is possibly TRBD1 (6 bases). Germline assignment: CDR1 MNHEY and CDR2 SVGAGI. CDR3 length equals 14 residues. The V gene lost 6 bases and the J gene lost 2 bases, with 14 bases spanning the gap. In DNA, the CDR3 is TGTGCCAGCAGCCGATCCAGGGGAACCTACGAGCAGTACTTC. It yields the protein CASSRSRGTYEQYF.

This chain joins TRBV5-4 and TRBJ2-1; TRBD1 aligns across 10 bases. Germline CDR1 is SGHNT and CDR2 is YYREEE (reference sequence). With 0 bases clipped from V and 3 bases from J, the junction kept 3 bases outside the gene matches. This CDR3 has 16 amino acids. CDR3 region: CASSLGGQGSYNEQFF. In DNA, the CDR3 is TGTGCCAGCAGCTTGGGGGGACAGGGGAGCTACAATGAGCAGTTCTTC.

This chain connects TRBV7-9 to TRBJ1-4; 8 positions agree with TRBD1. The CDR3 totals 16 residues. After removal of 3 bases from V and 2 bases from J, the junction contained 5 bases not matched to a gene. Germline V CDR1 and CDR2: SEHNR, FQNEAQ (reference sequence). CDR3 region: CASSLYTGGTNEKLFF. CDR3 DNA sequence: TGTGCCAGCAGCTTGTACACAGGGGGGACTAATGAAAAACTGTTTTTT.

The chain is built from TRBV5-1 and TRBJ1-1; D gene uncertain. The germline CDR1 and CDR2 sequences are SGHRS and YFSETQ. This CDR3 spans 15 amino acids. Trimming cost V 1 base and J 0 bases, with 10 bases left between them. The CDR3 here is CASSLIPEMNTEAFF. CDR3 bases: TGCGCCAGCAGCTTGATACCCGAAATGAACACTGAAGCTTTCTTT.

This clone was detected a few times. The rearrangement links TRBV27 to TRBJ1-2; D uncertain. V dropped 2 bases and J dropped 4 bases, with 14 bases sitting between them. CDR1 is MNHEY and CDR2 is SMNVEV in the germline V gene (reference sequence). This CDR3 is built from 15 residues. CDR3 nucleotides: TGTGCCAGCAGTTTAAAAACGAGTGGTCTCTATGGCTACACCTTC. This gives the protein CASSLKTSGLYGYTF.

The chain carries TRBV19 and TRBJ2-1; TRBD1 might be the D (8 bases). Trimming shortened V by 4 bases and J by 3 bases, and 22 bases separated the two germline ends. Germline CDR1 LNHDA, CDR2 SQIVND (reference sequence). CDR3 length: 18 residues. The CDR3 is CASSRLGTGGGLYNEQFF. The CDR3 DNA reads TGTGCCAGTAGTAGATTGGGTACAGGGGGGGGCCTCTACAATGAGCAGTTCTTC.